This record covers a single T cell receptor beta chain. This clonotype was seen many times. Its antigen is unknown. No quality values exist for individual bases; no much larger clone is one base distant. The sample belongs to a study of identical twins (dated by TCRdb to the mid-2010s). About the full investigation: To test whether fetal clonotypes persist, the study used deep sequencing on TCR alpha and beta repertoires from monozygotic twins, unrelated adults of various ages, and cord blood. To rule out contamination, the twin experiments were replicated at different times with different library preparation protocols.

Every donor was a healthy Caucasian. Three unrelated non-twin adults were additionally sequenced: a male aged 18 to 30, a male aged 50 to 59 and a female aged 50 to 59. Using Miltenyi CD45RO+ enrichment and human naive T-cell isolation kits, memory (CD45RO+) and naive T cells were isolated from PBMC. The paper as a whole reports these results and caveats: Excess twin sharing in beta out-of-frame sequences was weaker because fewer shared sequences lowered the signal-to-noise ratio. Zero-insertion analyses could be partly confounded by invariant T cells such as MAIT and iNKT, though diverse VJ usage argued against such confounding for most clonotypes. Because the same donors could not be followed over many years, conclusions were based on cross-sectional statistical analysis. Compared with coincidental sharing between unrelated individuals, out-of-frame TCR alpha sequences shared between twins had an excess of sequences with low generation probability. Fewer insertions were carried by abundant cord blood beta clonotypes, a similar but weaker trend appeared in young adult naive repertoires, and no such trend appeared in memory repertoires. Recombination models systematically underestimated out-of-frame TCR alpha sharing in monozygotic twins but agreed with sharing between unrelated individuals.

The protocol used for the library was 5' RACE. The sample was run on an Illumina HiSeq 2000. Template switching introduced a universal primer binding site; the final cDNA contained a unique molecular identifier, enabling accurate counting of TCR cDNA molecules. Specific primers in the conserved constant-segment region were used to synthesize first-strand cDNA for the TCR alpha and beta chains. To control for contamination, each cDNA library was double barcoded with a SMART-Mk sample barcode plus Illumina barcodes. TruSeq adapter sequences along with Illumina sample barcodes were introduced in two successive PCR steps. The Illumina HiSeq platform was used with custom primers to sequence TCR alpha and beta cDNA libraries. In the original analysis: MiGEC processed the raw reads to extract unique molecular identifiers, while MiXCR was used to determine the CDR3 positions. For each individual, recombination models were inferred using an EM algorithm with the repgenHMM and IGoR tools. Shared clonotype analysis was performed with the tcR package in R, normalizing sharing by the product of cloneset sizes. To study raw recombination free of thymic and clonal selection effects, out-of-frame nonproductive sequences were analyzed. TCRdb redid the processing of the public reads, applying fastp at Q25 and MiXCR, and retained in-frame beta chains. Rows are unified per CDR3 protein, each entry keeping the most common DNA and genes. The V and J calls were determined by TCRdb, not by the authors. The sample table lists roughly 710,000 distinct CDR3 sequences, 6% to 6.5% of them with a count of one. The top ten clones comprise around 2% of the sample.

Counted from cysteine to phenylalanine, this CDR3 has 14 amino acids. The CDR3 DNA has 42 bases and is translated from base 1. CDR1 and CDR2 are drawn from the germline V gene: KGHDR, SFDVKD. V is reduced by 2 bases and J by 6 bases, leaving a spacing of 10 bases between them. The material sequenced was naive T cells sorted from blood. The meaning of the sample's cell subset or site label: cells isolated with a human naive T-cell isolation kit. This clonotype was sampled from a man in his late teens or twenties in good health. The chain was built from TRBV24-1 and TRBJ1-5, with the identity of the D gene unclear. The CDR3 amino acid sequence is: CATSDWRVSQPQHF. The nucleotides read TGTGCCACCAGTGATTGGAGGGTTAGTCAGCCCCAGCATTTT.